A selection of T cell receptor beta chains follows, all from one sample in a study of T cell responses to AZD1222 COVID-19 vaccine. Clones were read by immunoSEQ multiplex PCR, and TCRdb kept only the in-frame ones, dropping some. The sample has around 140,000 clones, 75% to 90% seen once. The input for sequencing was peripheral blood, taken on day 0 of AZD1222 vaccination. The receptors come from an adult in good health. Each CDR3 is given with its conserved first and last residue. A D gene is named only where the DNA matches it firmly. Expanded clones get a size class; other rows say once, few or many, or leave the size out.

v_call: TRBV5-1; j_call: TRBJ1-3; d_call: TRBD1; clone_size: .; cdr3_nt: TGCGCCAGCAGCTCTGGGACAGGTCCTGGAAACACCATATATTTT; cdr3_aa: CASSSGTGPGNTIYF
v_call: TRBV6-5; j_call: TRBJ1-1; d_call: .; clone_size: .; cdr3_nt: TGTGCCAGCAGTTACGTACAGGCCAGGAGCACTGAAGCTTTCTTT; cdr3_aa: CASSYVQARSTEAFF
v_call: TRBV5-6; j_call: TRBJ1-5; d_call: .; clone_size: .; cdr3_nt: TGTGCCAGCAGCTTGGGACCAACCTCCGCGGAGCCCCAGCATTTT; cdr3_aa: CASSLGPTSAEPQHF
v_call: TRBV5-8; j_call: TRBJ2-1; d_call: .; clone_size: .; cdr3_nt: TGTGCCAGCAGCTTGCAGGGTAGCATCAATGAGCAGTTCTTC; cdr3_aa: CASSLQGSINEQFF
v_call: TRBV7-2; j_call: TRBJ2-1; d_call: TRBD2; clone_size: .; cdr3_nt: TGTGCCAGCAGCTTAGGCGGGGGAATATACAATGAGCAGTTCTTC; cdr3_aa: CASSLGGGIYNEQFF
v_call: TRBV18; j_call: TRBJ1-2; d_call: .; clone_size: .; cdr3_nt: TGTGCCAGCTCTAGGGGGGCGAATCAGTATGGCTACACCTTC; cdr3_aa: CASSRGANQYGYTF
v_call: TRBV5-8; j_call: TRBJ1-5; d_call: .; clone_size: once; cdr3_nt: TGTGCCAGCAGCTTGATTCAGCCCCAGCATTTT; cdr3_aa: CASSLIQPQHF
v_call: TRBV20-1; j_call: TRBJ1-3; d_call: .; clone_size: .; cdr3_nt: TGCAGTGCTAGTTACCCACAACTAGTGAGAAACACCATATATTTT; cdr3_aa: CSASYPQLVRNTIYF
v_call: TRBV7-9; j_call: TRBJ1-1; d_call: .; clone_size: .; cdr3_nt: TGTGCCAGCAGCCTCAGAGGCACTGAAGCTTTCTTT; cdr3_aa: CASSLRGTEAFF
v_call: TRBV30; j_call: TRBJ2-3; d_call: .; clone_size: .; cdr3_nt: TGTGCCTGGAGTACCCGAGGGGCACTAGCCTATACGCAGTATTTT; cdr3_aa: CAWSTRGALAYTQYF
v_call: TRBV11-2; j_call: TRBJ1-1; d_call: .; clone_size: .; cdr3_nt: TGTGCCAGCAGCTTGGGGGGGATGGTAGAAGCTTTCTTT; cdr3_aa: CASSLGGMVEAFF
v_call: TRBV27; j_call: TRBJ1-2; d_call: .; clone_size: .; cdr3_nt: TGTGCCAGCAGTTTAGGGCGAAGGTTCGGCTACACCTTC; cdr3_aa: CASSLGRRFGYTF
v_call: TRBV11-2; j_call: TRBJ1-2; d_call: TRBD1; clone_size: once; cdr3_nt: TGTGCCAGCAGCTTAGATACAGGGGGCGCTTATGGCTACACCTTC; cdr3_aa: CASSLDTGGAYGYTF
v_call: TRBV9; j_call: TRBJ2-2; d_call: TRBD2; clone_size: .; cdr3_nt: TGTGCCAGCAGCTCAGCGGGGGGGCCCTCGAACACCGGGGAGCTGTTTTTT; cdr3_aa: CASSSAGGPSNTGELFF
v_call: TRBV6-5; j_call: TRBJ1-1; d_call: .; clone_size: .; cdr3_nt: TGTGCCAGCAGTTACCTGGTGAACACTGAAGCTTTCTTT; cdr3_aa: CASSYLVNTEAFF
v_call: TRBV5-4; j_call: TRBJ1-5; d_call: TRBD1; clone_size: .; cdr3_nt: TGTGCCAGCAGCGTCGACAGGGGGCGGCCCCAGCATTTT; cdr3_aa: CASSVDRGRPQHF
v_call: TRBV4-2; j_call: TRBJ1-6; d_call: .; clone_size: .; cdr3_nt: TGTGCCAGCAGCCAACAATTTGGACAGCCGAATTCACCCCTCCACTTT; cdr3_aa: CASSQQFGQPNSPLHF
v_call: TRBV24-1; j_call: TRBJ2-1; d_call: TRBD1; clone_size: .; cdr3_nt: TGTGCCACCAGTGATCCGCGGACAGGGGACAATGAGCAGTTCTTC; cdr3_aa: CATSDPRTGDNEQFF
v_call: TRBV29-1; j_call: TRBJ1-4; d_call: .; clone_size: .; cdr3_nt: TGCAGCGTTGTATGGGGGGTTGGTGAAAAACTGTTTTTT; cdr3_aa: CSVVWGVGEKLFF
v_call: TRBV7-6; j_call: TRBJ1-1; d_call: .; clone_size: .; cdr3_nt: TGTGCCAGCAGCCTCGAAGCAGTGAACACTGAAGCTTTCTTT; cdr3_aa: CASSLEAVNTEAFF
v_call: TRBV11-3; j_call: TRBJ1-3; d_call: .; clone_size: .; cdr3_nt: TGTGCCAGCAGCGTTGGGGACCATCGGGGAAACACCATATATTTT; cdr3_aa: CASSVGDHRGNTIYF
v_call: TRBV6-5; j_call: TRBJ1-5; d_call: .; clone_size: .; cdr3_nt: TGTGCCAGCACTCCGAGGGGGGGTACCAATCAGCCCCAGCATTTT; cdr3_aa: CASTPRGGTNQPQHF
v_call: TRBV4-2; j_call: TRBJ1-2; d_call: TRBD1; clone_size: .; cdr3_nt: TGTGCCAGCAGCCAGAACAAACAGGGGTTAGCTAACTATGGCTACACCTTC; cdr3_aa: CASSQNKQGLANYGYTF
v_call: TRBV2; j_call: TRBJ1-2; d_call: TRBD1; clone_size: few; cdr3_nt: TGTGCCAGCAGCCCAGGGGGCCTAAACTATGGCTACACCTTC; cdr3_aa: CASSPGGLNYGYTF
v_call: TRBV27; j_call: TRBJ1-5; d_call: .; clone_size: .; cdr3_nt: TGTGCCAGCAGTTTAGGAGGGGATCAGCCCCAGCATTTT; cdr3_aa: CASSLGGDQPQHF
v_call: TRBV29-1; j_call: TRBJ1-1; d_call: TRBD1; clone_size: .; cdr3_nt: TGCAGCGGGACAGGGAAGGTGACCACTGAAGCTTTCTTT; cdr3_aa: CSGTGKVTTEAFF
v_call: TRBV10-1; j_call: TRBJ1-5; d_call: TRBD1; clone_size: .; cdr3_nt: TGCGCCAGCAGGGCGGACAGGGGGCCCAATCAGCCCCAGCATTTT; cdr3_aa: CASRADRGPNQPQHF
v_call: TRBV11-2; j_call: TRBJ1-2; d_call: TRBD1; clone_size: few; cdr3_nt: TGTGCCAGCAGCTGGACAGGGTTCGACACCTATGGCTACACCTTC; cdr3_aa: CASSWTGFDTYGYTF
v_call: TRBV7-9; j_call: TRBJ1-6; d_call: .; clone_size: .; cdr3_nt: TGTGCCAGCAGCTCCTCAACGGGCGTCAATTCACCCCTCCACTTT; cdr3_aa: CASSSSTGVNSPLHF
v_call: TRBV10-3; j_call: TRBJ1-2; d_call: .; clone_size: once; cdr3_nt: TGTGCCATCAGTCCGACAGACCCTCTGATGTTTAAATATGGCTACACCTTC; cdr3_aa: CAISPTDPLMFKYGYTF
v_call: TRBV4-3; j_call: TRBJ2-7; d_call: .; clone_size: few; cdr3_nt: TGCGCCAGCAGCCAAGGGGTTCAGCCTTCCTACGAGCAGTACTTC; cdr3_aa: CASSQGVQPSYEQYF
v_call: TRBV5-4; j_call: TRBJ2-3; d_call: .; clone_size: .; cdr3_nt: TGTGCCAGCAGCTTTATGGTCGGAGCCCTTAGCACAGATACGCAGTATTTT; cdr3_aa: CASSFMVGALSTDTQYF
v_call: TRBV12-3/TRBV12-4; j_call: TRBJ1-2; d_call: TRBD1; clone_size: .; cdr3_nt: TGTGCCAGCAACCCGGGACAGGGGTATGGCTACACCTTC; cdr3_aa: CASNPGQGYGYTF
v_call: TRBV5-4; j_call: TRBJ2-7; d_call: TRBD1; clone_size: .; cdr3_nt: TGTGCCAGCAGCTCCGGGACAGGGGGATTCTACGAGCAGTACTTC; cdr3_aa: CASSSGTGGFYEQYF
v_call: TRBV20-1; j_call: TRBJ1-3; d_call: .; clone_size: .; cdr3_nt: TGCAGTGCTAGAGATTTAAGCACCATATATTTT; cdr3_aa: CSARDLSTIYF
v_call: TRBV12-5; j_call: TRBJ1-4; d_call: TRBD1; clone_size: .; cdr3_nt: TGTGCTAGTTCTCCCATACAGGGGCGAGGTGAAAAACTGTTTTTT; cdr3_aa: CASSPIQGRGEKLFF
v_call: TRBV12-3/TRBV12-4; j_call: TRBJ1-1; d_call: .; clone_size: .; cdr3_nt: TGTGCCTGTCGGGGGCAGTTGAACACTGAAGCTTTCTTT; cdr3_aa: CACRGQLNTEAFF
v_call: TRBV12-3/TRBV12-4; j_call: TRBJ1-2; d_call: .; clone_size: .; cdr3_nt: TGTGCCAGCAGTGTGAGTAACTATGGCTACACCTTC; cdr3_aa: CASSVSNYGYTF
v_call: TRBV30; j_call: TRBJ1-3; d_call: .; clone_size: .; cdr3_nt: TGTGCCTGGGACCGCGGCACTGGGGGAAACACCATATATTTT; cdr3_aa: CAWDRGTGGNTIYF
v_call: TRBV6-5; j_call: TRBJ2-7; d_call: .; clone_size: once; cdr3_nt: TGTGCCAGCAGTTACTCCCGACTAGGCTACGAGCAGTACTTC; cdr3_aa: CASSYSRLGYEQYF
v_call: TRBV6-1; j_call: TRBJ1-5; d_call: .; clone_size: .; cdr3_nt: TGTGCCAGCAGTGGGGCTAGGACAGTAAGCAATCAGCCCCAGCATTTT; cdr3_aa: CASSGARTVSNQPQHF